A selection of T cell receptor beta chains follows, all from one sample in a study of T cell changes during pregnancy in multiple sclerosis. The table came from immunoSEQ multiplex PCR; TCRdb's copy has only in-frame clones and leaves some out. This sample has tens of thousands of clones, with 94% found just once. The starting material was CD4+ T cells from peripheral blood mononuclear cells, obtained in the first trimester of pregnancy. The receptors were sampled from a female donor with multiple sclerosis, enrolled in a pregnancy study. Both conserved end residues are part of each CDR3. The order of the fields is D gene, J gene, clone size, V gene, CDR3 protein, CDR3 DNA. D genes are given only for firm matches. Clone size is given for some rows only: seen once, a few or many times, or a class if the clone is expanded.

NA	TRBJ1-1	NA	TRBV6-5	CASSYGGGRLNTEAFF	TGTGCCAGCAGCTACGGGGGGGGCAGGCTGAACACTGAAGCTTTCTTT
TRBD2	TRBJ2-5	NA	TRBV18	CASSPLAGDQETQYF	TGTGCCAGCTCACCACTAGCGGGGGACCAAGAGACCCAGTACTTC
TRBD1	TRBJ1-2	NA	TRBV27	CASSATGALNYGYTF	TGTGCCAGCAGTGCGACAGGGGCTCTCAACTATGGCTACACCTTC
NA	TRBJ2-5	NA	TRBV5-1	CASRTTPGSSAGETQYF	TGCGCCAGCAGAACTACCCCCGGTTCTAGCGCAGGAGAGACCCAGTACTTC
NA	TRBJ2-7	NA	TRBV6-6	CASRRDPNYEQYF	TGTGCCAGCAGGCGGGACCCCAACTACGAGCAGTACTTC
NA	TRBJ2-1	once	TRBV9	CASSEEGSRGNEQFF	TGTGCCAGCAGCGAAGAAGGGAGTCGCGGCAATGAGCAGTTCTTC
TRBD2	TRBJ2-4	NA	TRBV27	CASSFSSGGYKNIQYF	TGTGCCAGCAGTTTTTCCAGCGGGGGCTATAAAAACATTCAGTACTTC
NA	TRBJ2-3	once	TRBV7-3	CASSTPGGTDTQYF	TGTGCCAGCAGCACCCCGGGGGGCACAGATACGCAGTATTTT
NA	TRBJ1-4	NA	TRBV15	CATSPTAGKREKLFF	TGTGCCACCAGCCCCACGGCAGGGAAACGGGAAAAACTGTTTTTT
TRBD2	TRBJ2-3	NA	TRBV29-1	CSGSGAITDTQYF	TGCAGCGGAAGCGGGGCGATCACAGATACGCAGTATTTT
TRBD2	TRBJ2-2	NA	TRBV7-2	CASRSGGGTGELFF	TGTGCCAGCAGAAGCGGGGGGGGCACCGGGGAGCTGTTTTTT
TRBD1	TRBJ1-4	NA	TRBV7-2	CASSLGSGQAGGKLFF	TGTGCCAGCAGCTTAGGGTCAGGACAGGCTGGGGGAAAACTGTTTTTT
TRBD2	TRBJ2-2	NA	TRBV9	CASSVAGLAGRTGELFF	TGTGCCAGCAGCGTAGCCGGACTAGCGGGGCGAACCGGGGAGCTGTTTTTT
NA	TRBJ1-5	NA	TRBV15	CATSRTYQPQHF	TGTGCCACCAGCAGAACCTACCAGCCCCAGCATTTT
NA	TRBJ1-1	NA	TRBV18	CASSKPTGVNTEAFF	TGTGCCAGCTCAAAACCGACGGGGGTGAACACTGAAGCTTTCTTT
NA	TRBJ2-7	once	TRBV5-6	CASSWGGAPYEQYF	TGTGCCAGCAGCTGGGGGGGGGCCCCCTACGAGCAGTACTTC
TRBD1	TRBJ2-7	NA	TRBV5-1	CASSVDRVAYEQYF	TGCGCCAGCAGCGTAGACAGGGTGGCCTACGAGCAGTACTTC
NA	TRBJ2-6	NA	TRBV7-8	CASSLSSARAFGANVLTF	TGTGCCAGCAGCTTAAGCAGTGCCAGGGCATTTGGGGCCAACGTCCTGACTTTC
NA	TRBJ2-5	NA	TRBV18	CASSLAGRSQETQYF	TGTGCCAGCTCACTTGCAGGGCGCTCCCAAGAGACCCAGTACTTC
NA	TRBJ2-2	NA	TRBV7-3	CASSPSGTGELFF	TGTGCCAGCAGCCCCTCGGGCACCGGGGAGCTGTTTTTT
NA	TRBJ1-1	NA	TRBV10-3	CAIRPRDIRKGTEAFF	TGTGCCATCAGGCCCCGGGACATCCGAAAGGGGACTGAAGCTTTCTTT
NA	TRBJ1-2	NA	TRBV6-1	CASSEAHRTNYGYTF	TGTGCCAGCAGTGAAGCGCATAGGACAAACTATGGCTACACCTTC
NA	TRBJ2-1	NA	TRBV6-1	CASSSTELAEQFF	TGTGCCAGCAGTTCGACAGAATTGGCTGAGCAGTTCTTC
NA	TRBJ2-1	once	TRBV29-1	CSVEEQIYNEQFF	TGCAGCGTTGAAGAACAAATATACAATGAGCAGTTCTTC
NA	TRBJ2-7	NA	TRBV6-6	CASSPLVRQTYEQYF	TGTGCCAGCAGCCCCTTAGTCAGACAGACCTACGAGCAGTACTTC
TRBD2	TRBJ2-1	few	TRBV6-6	CASSSGLGGEQFF	TGTGCCAGCAGTTCAGGACTAGGCGGTGAGCAGTTCTTC
NA	TRBJ1-5	NA	TRBV2	CASSEGGGQPQHF	TGTGCCAGCAGTGAAGGGGGGGGGCAGCCCCAGCATTTT
TRBD1	TRBJ1-3	NA	TRBV6-1	CASSEALGQGNTIYF	TGTGCCAGCAGTGAAGCGCTCGGACAGGGGAACACCATATATTTT
NA	TRBJ1-5	NA	TRBV19	CASSIDLGRAGQPQHF	TGTGCCAGTAGTATAGATCTCGGCAGGGCAGGACAGCCCCAGCATTTT
NA	TRBJ2-7	NA	TRBV5-6	CASSLRSTFSYEQYF	TGTGCCAGCAGCCTGCGGTCGACCTTCTCCTACGAGCAGTACTTC
TRBD1	TRBJ2-7	NA	TRBV5-4	CASSLATGALSYEQYF	TGTGCCAGCAGCTTGGCGACAGGGGCGTTGTCCTACGAGCAGTACTTC
TRBD2	TRBJ2-1	NA	TRBV2	CASSATSGVGYNEQFF	TGTGCCAGCAGTGCAACTAGCGGGGTAGGGTACAATGAGCAGTTCTTC
NA	TRBJ1-6	NA	TRBV30	CAWRDGDNLNSPLHF	TGTGCCTGGAGGGACGGGGACAACCTTAATTCTCCCCTCCACTTT
TRBD1	TRBJ1-1	NA	TRBV10-3	CAISEGTATEAFF	TGTGCCATCAGTGAAGGGACAGCCACTGAAGCTTTCTTT
NA	TRBJ2-3	NA	TRBV19	CASSARTSTDTQYF	TGTGCCAGTAGTGCGCGGACTAGCACAGATACGCAGTATTTT
TRBD1	TRBJ2-2	NA	TRBV9	CASMATGITGELFF	TGTGCCAGCATGGCGACAGGGATTACCGGGGAGCTGTTTTTT
TRBD2	TRBJ2-1	NA	TRBV7-7	CASSRGGGPYNEQFF	TGTGCTAGCAGCCGCGGGGGGGGACCCTACAATGAGCAGTTCTTC
TRBD1	TRBJ1-2	NA	TRBV2	CASSERRTGGSGYTF	TGTGCCAGCAGTGAAAGGAGGACAGGTGGAAGTGGCTACACCTTC
TRBD1	TRBJ2-1	NA	TRBV5-6	CASSSDRGGDSSYNEQFF	TGTGCCAGCAGCTCGGACAGGGGGGGGGATAGCTCCTACAATGAGCAGTTCTTC
NA	TRBJ2-1	NA	TRBV5-1	CASSLQPRASNEQFF	TGCGCCAGCAGCTTGCAGCCCAGGGCGAGCAATGAGCAGTTCTTC
NA	TRBJ1-1	NA	TRBV15	CATSRDQANTEAFF	TGTGCCACCAGCAGAGATCAGGCGAACACTGAAGCTTTCTTT
NA	TRBJ2-3	NA	TRBV7-8	CASRTPAAQYF	TGTGCCAGCAGAACGCCAGCGGCGCAGTATTTT
TRBD2	TRBJ2-3	NA	TRBV18	CASSPLLAGEDTQYF	TGTGCCAGCTCACCGTTACTAGCGGGGGAAGATACGCAGTATTTT
TRBD2	TRBJ2-3	NA	TRBV2	CASSEGGLAETDTQYF	TGTGCCAGCAGTGAAGGGGGACTAGCGGAAACAGATACGCAGTATTTT
TRBD2	TRBJ2-3	NA	TRBV7-3	CASSQQPTSGGADTQYF	TGTGCCAGCAGCCAGCAGCCTACTAGCGGGGGGGCAGATACGCAGTATTTT
NA	TRBJ1-2	NA	TRBV18	CASSPGAGVGYTF	TGTGCCAGCTCACCTGGGGCAGGAGTCGGCTACACCTTC
NA	TRBJ2-6	NA	TRBV6-5	CASSSDSSGANVLTF	TGTGCCAGCAGTTCGGACAGCTCTGGGGCCAACGTCCTGACTTTC
TRBD2	TRBJ2-7	NA	TRBV5-1	CASSFSGGASYEQYF	TGCGCCAGCAGCTTCAGCGGGGGGGCCTCCTACGAGCAGTACTTC
NA	TRBJ1-6	NA	TRBV2	CASSGLLGALNSPLHF	TGTGCCAGCAGTGGCCTTTTAGGGGCCCTTAATTCACCCCTCCACTTT
TRBD2	TRBJ2-2	NA	TRBV10-1	CASSARRGRAGELFF	TGCGCCAGCAGTGCCAGGCGGGGGAGGGCCGGGGAGCTGTTTTTT
TRBD1	TRBJ1-4	NA	TRBV27	CASQDRGAANEKLFF	TGTGCCAGCCAGGACAGGGGCGCAGCTAATGAAAAACTGTTTTTT
NA	TRBJ2-2	NA	TRBV7-8	CASSSLAGAIGELFF	TGTGCCAGCAGCTCCCTTGCGGGGGCGATAGGGGAGCTGTTTTTT
NA	TRBJ2-7	NA	TRBV27	CASSLTDSSYEQYF	TGTGCCAGCAGTTTAACGGACAGCTCCTACGAGCAGTACTTC
NA	TRBJ2-7	NA	TRBV28	CASSFQGYEQYF	TGTGCCAGCAGTTTTCAGGGGTACGAGCAGTACTTC
NA	TRBJ1-2	NA	TRBV6-1	CASSSRPGGGYTF	TGTGCCAGCAGTTCCAGGCCCGGGGGTGGCTACACCTTC
NA	TRBJ1-1	NA	TRBV6-6	CASSYVEQGEAFF	TGTGCCAGCAGTTACGTTGAGCAGGGTGAAGCTTTCTTT
NA	TRBJ1-1	NA	TRBV19	CASSTLGEAEAFF	TGTGCCAGTAGTACCCTCGGGGAGGCTGAAGCTTTCTTT
NA	TRBJ1-2	NA	TRBV7-2	CASSFVRGDGYTF	TGTGCCAGCAGCTTTGTACGGGGGGACGGCTACACCTTC